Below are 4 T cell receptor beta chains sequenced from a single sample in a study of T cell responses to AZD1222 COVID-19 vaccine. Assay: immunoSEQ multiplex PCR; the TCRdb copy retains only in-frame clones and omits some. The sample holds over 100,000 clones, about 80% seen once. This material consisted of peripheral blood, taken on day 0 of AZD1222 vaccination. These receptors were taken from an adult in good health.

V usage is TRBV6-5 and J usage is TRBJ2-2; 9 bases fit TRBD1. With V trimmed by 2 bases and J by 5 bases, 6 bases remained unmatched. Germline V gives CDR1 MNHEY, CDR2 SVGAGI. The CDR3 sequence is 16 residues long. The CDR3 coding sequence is TGTGCCAGCAGTTACCCGAGGACAGGGGCGACCGGGGAGCTGTTTTTT. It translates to CASSYPRTGATGELFF.

DNA for the CDR3: TGTGCCAGTAGTATCCAAAAAAGAGATACGCAGTATTTT. Protein: CASSIQKRDTQYF. The rearrangement joins TRBV19 to TRBJ2-3; D uncertain. The CDR3 totals 13 residues. Germline loops: CDR1 LNHDA, CDR2 SQIVND (reference sequence). Trimming left V 3 bases short and J 5 bases short, with 9 bases between. Using reference TRBV19 and TRBJ2-3 for the parts outside the CDR3, the full variable domain is DGGITQSPKYLFRKEGQNVTLSCEQNLNHDAMYWYRQDPGQGLRLIYYSQIVNDFQKGDIAEGYSVSREKKESFPLTVTSAQKNPTAFYLCASSIQKRDTQYFGPGTRLTVL.

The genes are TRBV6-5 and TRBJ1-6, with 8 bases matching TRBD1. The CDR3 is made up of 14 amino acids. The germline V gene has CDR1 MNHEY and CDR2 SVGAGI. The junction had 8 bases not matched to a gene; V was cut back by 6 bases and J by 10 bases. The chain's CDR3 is CASRGTGTWSPLHF. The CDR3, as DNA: TGTGCCAGCAGAGGGACAGGAACGTGGTCACCCCTCCACTTT.

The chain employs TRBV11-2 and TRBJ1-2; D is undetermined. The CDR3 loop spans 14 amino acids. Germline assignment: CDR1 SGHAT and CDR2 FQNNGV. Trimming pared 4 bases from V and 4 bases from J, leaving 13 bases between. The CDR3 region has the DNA TGTGCCAGCAGCTCAGGAGCCCTCTTCTATGGCTACACCTTC. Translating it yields CASSSGALFYGYTF.